The next 11 T cell receptor beta chains were all read from a single sample in a study of blood T cell repertoires in COVID-19. Libraries were prepared by immunoSEQ multiplex PCR; TCRdb keeps only in-frame clonotypes and omits some of them. The sample yields around 150,000 clones, 76% seen once. The sequenced sample was peripheral blood. Receptors were obtained from a woman of 80 years or more with active or convalescent COVID-19.

The rearrangement uses TRBV5-5 and TRBJ1-2; TRBD1 matches at 10 bases. There are 15 residues in the CDR3. Germline assignment: CDR1 SGHKS and CDR2 YYEKEE (reference sequence). Germline trimming cut 2 bases from V and 2 bases from J; bases unmatched to any gene: 3. The chain's CDR3 is CASSFPGQGNYGYTF. The CDR3 nucleotides are TGTGCCAGCAGCTTTCCGGGACAGGGGAACTATGGCTACACCTTC. The full variable domain, rest sourced from reference TRBV5-5 and TRBJ1-2, is DAGVTQSPTHLIKTRGQQVTLRCSPISGHKSVSWYQQVLGQGPQFIFQYYEKEERGRGNFPDRFSARQFPNYSSELNVNALLLGDSALYLCASSFPGQGNYGYTFGSGTRLTVV.

The chain's CDR3 is CACRGHGNSPLHF. CDR3 nucleotides: TGTGCCTGTAGGGGGCATGGGAATTCACCCCTCCACTTT. The chain links TRBV30 to TRBJ1-6; 7 positions match TRBD1. CDR3 length: 13 amino acids. Germline V gene sequence: CDR1 GTSNPN, CDR2 SVGIG (reference sequence). V trimming: 6 bases; J trimming: 7 bases; junction bases outside the gene matches: 6. Combining the CDR3 with reference TRBV30 and TRBJ1-6 gives the whole variable domain SQTIHQWPATLVQPVGSPLSLECTVEGTSNPNLYWYRQAAGRGLQLLFYSVGIGQISSEVPQNLSASRPQDRQFILSSKKLLLSDSGFYLCACRGHGNSPLHFGNGTRLTVT.

The V call is TRBV7-8, the J call TRBJ1-2, with 8 bases matching TRBD1. Unmatched junction bases numbered 8, after V lost 1 base and J lost 1 base. The V gene's germline CDR1 is SGHVS and CDR2 FQNEAQ. The CDR3 covers 17 residues. The CDR3 loop reads CASSLVHTGGGNYGYTF. The CDR3 nucleotides read TGTGCCAGCAGCTTAGTACACACAGGGGGGGGTAACTATGGCTACACCTTC.

This chain joins TRBV5-1 and TRBJ2-2, with D tentatively TRBD1 (5 bases). CDR3 length: 15 residues. V lost 0 bases and J 6 bases, leaving 12 bases between the germline ends. Per germline, CDR1 SGHRS and CDR2 YFSETQ. CDR3 sequence: CASSLVVQGSGELFF. CDR3 bases: TGCGCCAGCAGCTTGGTGGTCCAGGGCTCCGGGGAGCTGTTTTTT. Looking up the rest from reference TRBV5-1 and TRBJ2-2 gives the full variable domain: KAGVTQTPRYLIKTRGQQVTLSCSPISGHRSVSWYQQTPGQGLQFLFEYFSETQRNKGNFPGRFSGRQFSNSRSEMNVSTLELGDSALYLCASSLVVQGSGELFFGEGSRLTVL.

This clone was recorded once. The chain carries TRBV19 and TRBJ2-5; TRBD2 is a possible D gene (5 bases). The ends were cut back, 5 bases at V and 5 bases at J, with 12 bases in the middle. The germline CDR1 and CDR2 sequences are LNHDA and SQIVND (reference sequence). CDR3 length: 13 residues. The CDR3 coding sequence is TGTGCCAGTAGTTGGGCACAGCGGGAGACCCAGTACTTC. It encodes CASSWAQRETQYF.

In its sample, this clone was seen a few times. The chain uses TRBV5-1 and TRBJ1-5, with TRBD1 matching 9 bases. The germline CDR1 and CDR2 sequences are SGHRS and YFSETQ. J lost 9 bases, V lost 3 bases, and 7 bases had no gene match. CDR3 size: 14 residues. CDR3 region: CASSSGQGEGPQHF. CDR3 sequence (DNA): TGCGCCAGCAGCTCGGGACAGGGAGAAGGGCCCCAGCATTTT.

The V and J genes are TRBV6-2 or TRBV6-3 and TRBJ2-2, with 13 bases lining up with TRBD2. The trim removed 0 bases at V and 5 bases at J, leaving 3 bases unmatched. The germline V gene encodes CDR1 MNHEY and CDR2 SVGEGT. This CDR3 spans 17 amino acids. CDR3 coding DNA: TGTGCCAGCAGTTACTCTAGGACTAGCGGGGGAACCGGGGAGCTGTTTTTT. It is translated as CASSYSRTSGGTGELFF.

This sequence joins TRBV6-5 and TRBJ2-3; D is uncertain. The CDR3 extends over 14 amino acids. Germline CDR1 reads MNHEY; CDR2 reads SVGAGI. V lost 7 bases to trimming and J lost 0 bases, with 11 bases between them. The CDR3 coding sequence is TGTGCCAGCACCCCGGGTAGCAGCACAGATACGCAGTATTTT. Translation gives CASTPGSSTDTQYF.

The rearrangement joins TRBV14 to TRBJ2-5, with a possible D match to TRBD1 (5 bases). The germline V gene encodes CDR1 SGHDN and CDR2 FVKESK. Trimming removed 0 bases at V and 5 bases at J, with 22 bases between. This CDR3 has 18 residues. The CDR3 DNA is TGTGCCAGCAGCCAAGAAATGTCGGCAGGGCTGGCTTGGGAGACCCAGTACTTC. Protein: CASSQEMSAGLAWETQYF.

The J gene is TRBJ2-7, the V gene TRBV18; TRBD1 matches 8 bases. This CDR3 contains 16 residues. CDR1 KGHSH and CDR2 LQKENI come from the germline V gene. Trimming at V came to 4 bases and at J to 1 base, leaving 9 bases not matched to a gene. CDR3 DNA sequence: TGTGCCAGCTCACTAGGGGTAGGACAGGGTTCCTACGAGCAGTACTTC. Protein: CASSLGVGQGSYEQYF.

This chain links TRBV7-3 with TRBJ2-1; D is possibly TRBD2 (5 bases). V was cut by 5 bases and J by 2 bases, with 10 bases left in between. Germline CDR1 and CDR2: SGHTA and FQGTGA. The CDR3 is 14 residues long. CDR3 coding DNA: TGTGCCAGCAGCCCAGAGGGAGCCTACAATGAGCAGTTCTTC. Amino acids: CASSPEGAYNEQFF.